The 21 T cell receptor beta chains presented below share a single source sample, sequenced in a study of CD8 T cells in ankylosing spondylitis. TCRdb used MiXCR to reprocess the 5' RACE reads, holding one entry per CDR3 protein. The repertoire holds tens of thousands of distinct CDR3 sequences, with about 17% as singletons. Sequences were obtained from blood. The receptors were sampled from a male donor with ankylosing spondylitis or in good health (not recorded which).

This clonotype was detected only a few times. The V call is TRBV28, the J call TRBJ2-2; no definite D call. CDR1 is MDHEN and CDR2 is SYDVKM in the germline V gene. V was shortened by 7 bases and J by 1 base, with 4 bases between the two germline ends. This CDR3 has 12 amino acids. CDR3 loop: CASKRNTGELFF. In DNA form, the CDR3 reads TGTGCCAGCAAGAGGAACACCGGGGAGCTGTTTTTT.

The chain carries TRBV5-5 and TRBJ2-6; 9 nucleotides align to TRBD1. Germline V lookup: CDR1 SGHKS, CDR2 YYEKEE (reference sequence). There are 17 residues in the CDR3. Unmatched junction bases numbered 6, after V lost 3 bases and J lost 2 bases. For the CDR3, the DNA is TGTGCCAGCAGCTCCGACAGGGGGTCACCTGGGGCCAACGTCCTGACTTTC. It codes for CASSSDRGSPGANVLTF.

The rearrangement joins TRBV27 to TRBJ1-5; no definite D call. The germline gives CDR1 MNHEY, CDR2 SMNVEV (reference sequence). This CDR3 comprises 13 residues. With 3 bases removed from V and 5 bases from J, the gap between germline ends came to 8 bases. The CDR3 sequence is CASSFGADQPQHF. CDR3 bases: TGTGCCAGCAGTTTTGGAGCAGATCAGCCCCAGCATTTT.

This clonotype was picked up a small number of times. The J gene is TRBJ2-3, the V gene TRBV6-1, with 9 bases that match TRBD2. Unmatched junction bases numbered 9, after V lost 6 bases and J lost 14 bases. The CDR3 loop spans 12 amino acids. Germline V gives CDR1 MNHNS, CDR2 SASEGT. DNA of the CDR3: TGTGCCAGCAGCCCGGGACTAGCCCGTCCGTATTTT. Translated: CASSPGLARPYF.

The rearrangement uses TRBV3-1 and TRBJ1-5; possibly TRBD1 for D (6 bases). The CDR3 length is 15 residues. Germline V lookup: CDR1 LGHDT, CDR2 YNNKEL (reference sequence). The germline V and J ends were trimmed by 1 base and 5 bases, with 12 bases remaining between them. CDR3 protein: CASSQGGGMDQPQHF. The CDR3 coding sequence is TGTGCCAGCAGCCAAGGAGGGGGTATGGATCAGCCCCAGCATTTT. Combining the CDR3 with reference TRBV3-1 and TRBJ1-5 gives the whole variable domain DTAVSQTPKYLVTQMGNDKSIKCEQNLGHDTMYWYKQDSKKFLKIMFSYNNKELIINETVPNRFSPKSPDKAHLNLHINSLELGDSAVYFCASSQGGGMDQPQHFGDGTRLSIL.

This clonotype was found a few times. V usage is TRBV5-1 and J usage is TRBJ2-1; 10 positions match TRBD2. The length of the CDR3 is 15 residues. Trimming cost V 6 bases and J 7 bases; bases outside gene matches: 10. Per the germline V gene, CDR1 is SGHRS and CDR2 is YFSETQ. The CDR3 is CASIQTSGLGNEQFF. As DNA, the CDR3 is TGCGCCAGCATCCAGACTAGCGGGCTCGGGAATGAGCAGTTCTTC.

The V gene is TRBV20-1, the J gene TRBJ1-1, with 11 bases aligning to TRBD1. V was pared by 5 bases and J by 4 bases, with 12 bases of the junction left unmatched. The germline V gene has CDR1 DFQATT and CDR2 SNEGSKA (reference sequence). The CDR3 is 16 amino acids. Written as DNA, the CDR3 is TGCAGTGCTGAAGGACAGGGGGCGCAGAGGGGCACTGAAGCTTTCTTT. This codes for CSAEGQGAQRGTEAFF.

The chain joins TRBV5-1 to TRBJ2-2; D gene ambiguous. Trimming removed 4 bases at V and 0 bases at J, with 7 bases between. There are 14 residues in the CDR3. Germline CDR1 and CDR2: SGHRS and YFSETQ. CDR3 nucleotide sequence: TGCGCCAGCAGCCAGAGCACGAACACCGGGGAGCTGTTTTTT. Protein sequence: CASSQSTNTGELFF.

V gene TRBV2 combines with J gene TRBJ2-3; 8 bases map to TRBD2. The J segment lost 4 bases and the V segment lost 8 bases, leaving 11 bases of the junction unmatched. The germline V gene has CDR1 SNHLY and CDR2 FYNNEI. This CDR3 has 15 amino acids. The CDR3: CASGGEAGAADTQYF. For the CDR3, the DNA is TGTGCCAGCGGTGGAGAAGCGGGAGCTGCAGATACGCAGTATTTT.

The genes are TRBV2 and TRBJ1-5; D is undetermined. Per the germline V gene, CDR1 is SNHLY and CDR2 is FYNNEI. The CDR3 runs 14 residues. Trimming took off 5 bases at V and 3 bases at J, with 11 bases between the two ends. CDR3 sequence: CASSLLDFNQPQHF. CDR3 DNA: TGTGCCAGCAGTCTCCTGGACTTCAATCAGCCCCAGCATTTT.

The chain combines TRBV7-9 with TRBJ2-1; D remains ambiguous. The germline V and J ends were trimmed by 2 bases and 5 bases, with 10 bases remaining between them. There are 14 residues in the CDR3. Looked up from germline, CDR1 is SEHNR and CDR2 is FQNEAQ (reference sequence). CDR3 sequence (DNA): TGTGCCAGCAGCTTAAAACCTAGGCACAATGAGCAGTTCTTC. This translates into CASSLKPRHNEQFF.

J is TRBJ2-5 and V is TRBV5-1; D unclear. V lost 2 bases and J lost 5, with 13 bases in between. CDR3 length equals 14 residues. Germline V gene sequence: CDR1 SGHRS, CDR2 YFSETQ. The CDR3 reads CASSFVALRETQYF. The CDR3 DNA reads as TGCGCCAGCAGCTTTGTAGCCTTGAGGGAGACCCAGTACTTC.

The V and J genes are TRBV15 and TRBJ2-2; D is unresolved. There are 12 residues in the CDR3. Germline V lookup: CDR1 LNHNV, CDR2 YYDKDF (reference sequence). Trimming removed 1 base at V and 4 bases at J, with 1 base between. The DNA of the CDR3 is TGTGCCACCAGCAGAGTCACCGGGGAGCTGTTTTTT. It encodes CATSRVTGELFF.

The chain employs TRBV5-5 and TRBJ2-4; no firm D call. This CDR3 spans 13 amino acids. V was clipped by 3 bases and J by 3 bases, with 7 bases between them. Germline V gene lookup returns CDR1 SGHKS and CDR2 YYEKEE (reference sequence). CDR3: CASSSSSKNIQYF. Here the CDR3 DNA reads TGTGCCAGCAGCTCCTCAAGCAAAAACATTCAGTACTTC.

This clonotype was found a few times. The J gene is TRBJ2-1, the V gene TRBV12-3 or TRBV12-4; maybe TRBD1 (6 bases). The ends were cut back, 6 bases at V and 9 bases at J, with 15 bases in the middle. The CDR3 loop spans 13 amino acids. The CDR3: CASRLDRFGEQFF. As DNA, the CDR3 is TGTGCCAGCAGGCTAGACAGGTTTGGTGAGCAGTTCTTC.

This clonotype was counted between two and nine times. The chain carries TRBV20-1 and TRBJ2-4, with D possibly matching TRBD1 (5 bases). Germline V gene sequence: CDR1 DFQATT, CDR2 SNEGSKA (reference sequence). The V and J ends lost 6 bases and 6 bases respectively, with 15 bases between them. CDR3 length: 13 residues. CDR3 in DNA: TGCAGTGCCCCAGCCCAGGGTATAAACATTCAGTACTTC. Amino acid sequence: CSAPAQGINIQYF.

This clonotype was seen only a few times. This chain uses TRBV27 with TRBJ1-1; D gene uncertain. V was shortened by 5 bases and J by 11 bases, with 15 bases between the two germline ends. From germline, CDR1 is MNHEY and CDR2 SMNVEV (reference sequence). The CDR3 length is 12 residues. The CDR3 spells CASSPGSVGAFF. The CDR3 DNA follows: TGTGCCAGCAGTCCCGGCTCAGTCGGGGCTTTCTTT.

This clonotype was counted a few times. The chain combines TRBV5-1 with TRBJ1-1; no definite D call. The CDR3 extends over 15 amino acids. Trimming took off 4 bases at V and 0 bases at J, with 13 bases between the two ends. Germline V gives CDR1 SGHRS, CDR2 YFSETQ. The CDR3 bases are TGCGCCAGCAGCGCATTACAGAGTATGAACACTGAAGCTTTCTTT. This sequence encodes CASSALQSMNTEAFF.

The chain joins TRBV29-1 to TRBJ2-3; D is unclear. This CDR3 comprises 11 residues. Germline-derived CDR1 and CDR2 are SQVTM and ANQGSEA. V lost 2 bases, J lost 5 bases, and 5 bases lay in between. The CDR3 reads CSVEFGDTQYF. The DNA of the CDR3 is TGCAGCGTTGAATTTGGAGATACGCAGTATTTT.

This clonotype was counted many times. The chain couples TRBV5-1 to TRBJ1-1; weak D call: TRBD1 (5 bases). Trimming cost V 4 bases and J 2 bases, with 12 bases left between them. Germline CDR1 reads SGHRS; CDR2 reads YFSETQ. The CDR3 contains 14 residues. CDR3 sequence: CASSNLQGNTEAFF. The CDR3 nucleotides are TGCGCCAGCAGCAACCTCCAGGGAAACACTGAAGCTTTCTTT. The whole variable domain, remainder taken from reference TRBV5-1 and TRBJ1-1, is KAGVTQTPRYLIKTRGQQVTLSCSPISGHRSVSWYQQTPGQGLQFLFEYFSETQRNKGNFPGRFSGRQFSNSRSEMNVSTLELGDSALYLCASSNLQGNTEAFFGQGTRLTVV.

The chain has TRBV2 and TRBJ2-1, with a weak D call TRBD1 (6 bases). Germline values: CDR1 SNHLY, CDR2 FYNNEI. V was trimmed by 5 bases and J by 7 bases, leaving 18 bases between them. The CDR3 consists of 15 residues. The CDR3 reads CASSKGVTGLNEQFF. The CDR3 bases are TGTGCCAGCAGTAAAGGGGTAACAGGGCTAAATGAGCAGTTCTTC.